This is a list of T cell receptor beta chains from one sample in a study of blood T cell repertoires in COVID-19. The method was immunoSEQ multiplex PCR; TCRdb's version includes in-frame clones alone and lacks a portion of them. The table shows a few hundred thousand clones, with roughly nine tenths occurring only once. Sequenced: peripheral blood. All receptors come from a woman younger than 45 with COVID-19, enrolled during active disease. CDR3s include the opening cysteine and the closing phenylalanine or tryptophan. The D gene is left open where the match is weak. Clone size, where shown, is once, few, many, or a class for clones that have expanded.

V	size	J	D	CDR3	DNA
TRBV5-4	.	TRBJ2-3	.	CASSLASTKGGDTQYF	TGTGCCAGCAGCTTGGCTAGCACGAAAGGGGGAGATACGCAGTATTTT
TRBV11-2	.	TRBJ1-5	.	CASSLAGDQPQHF	TGTGCCAGCAGCTTAGCAGGGGATCAGCCCCAGCATTTT
TRBV28	.	TRBJ2-1	TRBD1	CASSSSGTGQFF	TGTGCCAGCAGTTCCTCCGGGACAGGGCAGTTCTTC
TRBV28	.	TRBJ2-7	.	CASTSGTPLYEQYF	TGTGCCAGCACCTCGGGGACACCTCTCTACGAGCAGTACTTC
TRBV7-8	.	TRBJ2-3	TRBD2	CASTLQGLATQYF	TGTGCCAGCACCCTTCAGGGACTAGCTACGCAGTATTTT
TRBV19	once	TRBJ2-5	.	CASSATRGRETQYF	TGTGCCAGTAGTGCGACCCGGGGGAGAGAGACCCAGTACTTC
TRBV5-6	.	TRBJ2-1	TRBD1	CASSYPRTGAYNEQFF	TGTGCCAGCAGTTATCCCCGGACAGGGGCCTACAATGAGCAGTTCTTC
TRBV5-4	.	TRBJ2-1	TRBD1	CASSLGQGYNEQFF	TGTGCCAGCAGCTTGGGACAGGGGTACAATGAGCAGTTCTTC
TRBV30	.	TRBJ1-1	.	CAWSVFTGNTEAFF	TGTGCCTGGAGTGTTTTTACAGGGAACACTGAAGCTTTCTTT
TRBV11-2	.	TRBJ1-4	.	CASSLGPHWGESNEKLFF	TGTGCCAGCAGCTTAGGACCCCATTGGGGGGAATCTAATGAAAAACTGTTTTTT
TRBV28	.	TRBJ1-5	.	CASSRQGVSNQPQHF	TGTGCCAGCAGTCGCCAGGGTGTCAGCAATCAGCCCCAGCATTTT
TRBV7-8	.	TRBJ2-4	TRBD2	CASSLEGLAVAKNIQYF	TGTGCCAGCAGCTTAGAGGGACTAGCAGTAGCCAAAAACATTCAGTACTTC
TRBV7-2	once	TRBJ2-1	.	CASSLASDNEQFF	TGTGCCAGCAGCTTAGCTAGTGACAATGAGCAGTTCTTC
TRBV7-2	.	TRBJ2-7	TRBD2	CASSGPGLAGGSHEQYF	TGTGCCAGCAGCGGACCGGGACTAGCGGGAGGTTCCCACGAGCAGTACTTC
TRBV3-1/TRBV3-2	.	TRBJ2-4	TRBD1	CASSQGNGQGEIQYF	TGTGCCAGCAGCCAAGGTAATGGGCAGGGGGAAATTCAGTACTTC
TRBV27	.	TRBJ1-2	TRBD1	CASRRGTGPTMGYGYTF	TGTGCCAGCAGGCGCGGGACAGGCCCTACGATGGGTTATGGCTACACCTTC
TRBV2	.	TRBJ1-4	.	CASGRATNEKLFF	TGTGCCAGCGGGAGGGCAACTAATGAAAAACTGTTTTTT
TRBV27	few	TRBJ1-5	TRBD1	CASSSLGDRGIGGNQPQHF	TGTGCCAGCAGTTCCTTGGGGGACAGGGGAATAGGAGGCAATCAGCCCCAGCATTTT
TRBV4-2	once	TRBJ2-7	.	CASSQDFLSYEQYF	TGTGCCAGCAGCCAAGATTTCTTGTCCTACGAGCAGTACTTC
TRBV19	.	TRBJ1-1	.	CASSRQNTEAFF	TGTGCCAGTAGTAGGCAGAACACTGAAGCTTTCTTT
TRBV19	.	TRBJ1-1	.	CASSAWLGGTEAFF	TGTGCCAGTAGTGCATGGCTGGGGGGGACTGAAGCTTTCTTT
TRBV28	.	TRBJ2-1	TRBD2	CASTSSGSPYNEQFF	TGTGCCAGCACCTCTAGCGGGAGCCCGTACAATGAGCAGTTCTTC
TRBV7-8	few	TRBJ1-1	.	CASSLLVGKNTEAFF	TGTGCCAGCAGCTTATTGGTCGGTAAGAACACTGAAGCTTTCTTT
TRBV5-1	.	TRBJ2-2	TRBD1	CASSTRTGNTGELFF	TGCGCCAGCAGCACACGGACAGGTAACACCGGGGAGCTGTTTTTT
TRBV28	.	TRBJ1-5	TRBD1	CASSLRTGQGAIGNQPQHF	TGTGCCAGCAGTTTGCGGACGGGACAGGGGGCGATCGGCAATCAGCCCCAGCATTTT
TRBV7-2	.	TRBJ2-2	.	CASSLWGGGNTGELFF	TGTGCCAGCAGCTTATGGGGAGGCGGAAACACCGGGGAGCTGTTTTTT
TRBV3-1/TRBV3-2	.	TRBJ1-3	TRBD1	CASSHTTGRVGNTIYF	TGTGCCAGCAGCCACACGACAGGGAGAGTTGGAAACACCATATATTTT
TRBV30	.	TRBJ2-7	.	CAWSQGDRAVGYEQYF	TGTGCCTGGAGTCAAGGAGATAGAGCGGTGGGCTACGAGCAGTACTTC
TRBV4-1	.	TRBJ2-7	.	CASSQDPLASSYEQYF	TGCGCCAGCAGCCAAGACCCGCTAGCGTCCTCCTACGAGCAGTACTTC
TRBV7-2	.	TRBJ1-2	TRBD1	CASSPTGTATDGYTF	TGTGCCAGCAGCCCAACCGGGACAGCGACAGATGGCTACACCTTC
TRBV11-2	.	TRBJ2-3	TRBD2	CASSYWTSGRGTDTQYF	TGTGCCAGCAGTTATTGGACTAGCGGCCGCGGGACAGATACGCAGTATTTT
TRBV28	once	TRBJ2-1	TRBD2	CASSLAGSVNEQFF	TGTGCCAGCAGTCTAGCGGGATCAGTCAATGAGCAGTTCTTC
TRBV29-1	.	TRBJ2-2	.	CSVEQGELFF	TGCAGCGTTGAACAGGGGGAGCTGTTTTTT
TRBV18	.	TRBJ2-5	.	CASSPTTVKETQYF	TGTGCCAGCTCACCTACGACAGTTAAGGAGACCCAGTACTTC
TRBV5-4	.	TRBJ2-1	.	CASSSGTDHNEQFF	TGTGCCAGCAGCTCCGGGACTGATCACAATGAGCAGTTCTTC
TRBV6-1	.	TRBJ2-1	.	CASSGRVAERYNEQFF	TGTGCCAGCAGTGGTCGAGTAGCGGAGAGATACAATGAGCAGTTCTTC
TRBV2	.	TRBJ2-3	TRBD2	CASSPNGRKTDTQYF	TGTGCCAGCTCCCCAAACGGGAGGAAAACAGATACGCAGTATTTT
TRBV10-3	.	TRBJ1-5	.	CATGEGDQPQHF	TGTGCCACCGGGGAGGGGGATCAGCCCCAGCATTTT
TRBV5-3	.	TRBJ1-1	.	CARSCRDTEENTEAFF	TGTGCCAGAAGCTGCCGGGACACGGAGGAGAACACTGAAGCTTTCTTT
TRBV15	.	TRBJ2-3	.	CATSREVGGITDTQYF	TGTGCCACCAGCAGAGAGGTTGGAGGAATCACAGATACGCAGTATTTT
TRBV14	.	TRBJ2-1	.	CASSHAGLRFNNEQFF	TGTGCCAGCAGCCATGCCGGACTACGATTCAACAATGAGCAGTTCTTC
TRBV4-1	.	TRBJ2-7	TRBD2	CASSQVTSGDYEQYF	TGCGCCAGCAGCCAAGTGACTAGCGGGGACTACGAGCAGTACTTC
TRBV5-4	.	TRBJ1-1	.	CASSFSTGNTEAFF	TGTGCCAGCAGCTTCTCGACGGGAAACACTGAAGCTTTCTTT
TRBV27	.	TRBJ2-6	.	CASSPIPWSGDNSGANVLTF	TGTGCCAGCAGCCCGATCCCCTGGAGCGGGGACAACTCTGGGGCCAACGTCCTGACTTTC
TRBV28	.	TRBJ1-2	TRBD1	CASSWGDREVEGYTF	TGTGCCAGCAGTTGGGGGGACAGGGAAGTTGAAGGCTACACCTTC
TRBV19	.	TRBJ2-7	.	CASSSRAGGSYEQYF	TGTGCCAGTAGTTCCCGGGCAGGGGGGTCCTACGAGCAGTACTTC
TRBV19	.	TRBJ1-4	.	CASSTWSLNEKLFF	TGTGCCAGTAGTACCTGGAGCCTAAATGAAAAACTGTTTTTT
TRBV7-2	.	TRBJ2-2	TRBD1	CASSRDRGPPGELFF	TGTGCCAGCAGCCGGGACAGGGGGCCGCCCGGGGAGCTGTTTTTT
TRBV6-5	.	TRBJ2-7	TRBD1	CASSYGTGGVEQYF	TGTGCCAGCAGTTACGGGACAGGGGGCGTCGAGCAGTACTTC
TRBV7-9	.	TRBJ1-3	.	CASSPSSGNTIYF	TGTGCCAGCAGCCCATCCTCTGGAAACACCATATATTTT